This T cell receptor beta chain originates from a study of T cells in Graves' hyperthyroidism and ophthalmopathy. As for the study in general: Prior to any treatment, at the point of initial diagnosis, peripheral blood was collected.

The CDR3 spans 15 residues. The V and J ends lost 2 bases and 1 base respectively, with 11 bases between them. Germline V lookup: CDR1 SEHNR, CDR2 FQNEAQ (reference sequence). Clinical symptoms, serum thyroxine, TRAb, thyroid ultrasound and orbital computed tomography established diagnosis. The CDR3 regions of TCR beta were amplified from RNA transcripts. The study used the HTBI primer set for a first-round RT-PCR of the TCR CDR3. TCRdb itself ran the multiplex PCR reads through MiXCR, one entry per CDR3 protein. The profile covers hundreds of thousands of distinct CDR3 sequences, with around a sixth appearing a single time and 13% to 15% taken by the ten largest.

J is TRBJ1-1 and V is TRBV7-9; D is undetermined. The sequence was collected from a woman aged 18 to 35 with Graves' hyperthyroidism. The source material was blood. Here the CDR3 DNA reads TGTGCCAGCAGCTTATTACAGACCCAGAACACTGAAGCTTTCTTT. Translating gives CASSLLQTQNTEAFF.